The 11 T cell receptor beta chains presented below share a single source sample, sequenced in a study of cytomegalovirus exposure and HLA in healthy donors (dated by TCRdb to the late 2010s). Library preparation used the immunoSEQ multiplex PCR assay. The multiplex PCR relied on a mix of 60 forward primers for TCR Vbeta segments and 13 reverse primers for TCR Jbeta segments. TCRdb re-hosts the immuneACCESS table, in-frame sequences only. Its copies lack some clones; in the studies checked, an unresolved V gene accounts for under half of them, and the cause for the rest is not known. This sample is represented by approximately 160,000 clones; around 76% of them were singletons. Of the sample, 1.5% to 1.7% is held by the ten largest clones. Sequencing was done on a sample of PBMCs. The receptors were gathered from a man in his forties in good health and CMV-seronegative.

V usage is TRBV19 and J usage is TRBJ2-5; possible D gene TRBD1, 5 bases. Trimming removed 5 bases at V and 4 bases at J, with 14 bases between. This CDR3 comprises 14 residues. Germline lookup yields CDR1 LNHDA and CDR2 SQIVND (reference sequence). The CDR3 DNA sequence: TGTGCCAGTAGTGTGACGACAGCGAGAGAGACCCAGTACTTC. This encodes CASSVTTARETQYF.

The V call is TRBV29-1, the J call TRBJ2-1, with 8 bases lining up with TRBD2. The V segment lost 6 bases and the J segment 7 bases; nucleotides outside the gene matches: 11. This CDR3 region has 14 residues. The germline gives CDR1 SQVTM, CDR2 ANQGSEA. Here the CDR3 DNA reads TGCAGCGTCGAGCGCAGCGGGAGAGGTAATGAGCAGTTCTTC. Amino acid sequence: CSVERSGRGNEQFF.

This clone was found once. This chain uses TRBV7-2 with TRBJ1-6; tentative D call: TRBD1 (5 bases). With 2 bases removed from V and 6 bases from J, the gap between germline ends came to 8 bases. Germline values: CDR1 SGHTA, CDR2 FQGNSA. The CDR3 runs 14 residues. CDR3 loop: CASSLIQGNSPLHF. As DNA, the CDR3 is TGTGCCAGCAGCTTAATCCAGGGTAATTCACCCCTCCACTTT.

The CDR3 is CASSPEQGRYNEQFF. The CDR3 nucleotides are TGTGCCAGCTCACCAGAGCAGGGAAGATACAATGAGCAGTTCTTC. The chain carries TRBV18 and TRBJ2-1; tentative D call: TRBD1 (5 bases). Looked up from germline, CDR1 is KGHSH and CDR2 is LQKENI. Trimming removed 2 bases from V and 4 bases from J, with 12 bases in between. The CDR3 runs to 15 residues.

This chain links TRBV7-9 with TRBJ2-1; no clear D. CDR1 is SEHNR and CDR2 is FQNEAQ in the germline V gene (reference sequence). The V end was cut by 5 bases, the J end by 0 bases, with 5 bases between. This CDR3 contains 13 residues. CDR3 coding DNA: TGTGCCAGCAGCCCGAGCTCCTACAATGAGCAGTTCTTC. Encoded protein: CASSPSSYNEQFF.

This chain joins TRBV5-1 and TRBJ2-7, with D tentatively TRBD2 (6 bases). This CDR3 comprises 15 residues. Germline V gene data show CDR1 as SGHRS and CDR2 as YFSETQ. With 3 bases removed from V and 5 bases from J, the gap between germline ends came to 18 bases. CDR3 in amino acids: CASSSASSVANEQYF. CDR3 DNA sequence: TGCGCCAGCAGCTCTGCCTCTAGCGTCGCTAACGAGCAGTACTTC.

The V and J genes are TRBV11-2 and TRBJ1-1, with TRBD1 as a possible D gene (6 bases). The germline V gene has CDR1 SGHAT and CDR2 FQNNGV. The CDR3 has 16 residues. V was cut by 5 bases and J by 8 bases, with 24 bases left in between. The CDR3 DNA reads as TGTGCCAGCAGCCAAAAAGGCTACAGGGATAGGGGCGAAGCTTTCTTT. As protein: CASSQKGYRDRGEAFF.

On this clone itself: One end of the junction varies from germline; a read error may be responsible. Other nucleotide sequences in the sample specify the same CDR3. The rearrangement links TRBV5-8 to TRBJ2-2; unclear D gene. This CDR3 contains 11 residues. Germline loops: CDR1 SGHTS, CDR2 YDEGEE. CDR3 region: CASHPGGELFF. The DNA of the CDR3 is TGCGCCAGCCATCCGGGCGGGGAGCTGTTTTTT. The whole variable domain, filled in from reference TRBV5-8 and TRBJ2-2, reads EAGVTQSPTHLIKTRGQQATLRCSPISGHTSVYWYQQALGLGLQFLLWYDEGEERNRGNFPPRFSGRQFPNYSSELNVNALELEDSALYLCASHPGGELFFGEGSRLTVL.

The rearrangement uses TRBV2 and TRBJ2-2, with 9 bases fitting TRBD2. The V segment lost 7 bases and the J segment 4 bases; nucleotides outside the gene matches: 4. The germline CDR1 and CDR2 sequences are SNHLY and FYNNEI. The CDR3 extends over 14 amino acids. This CDR3 is CASNVREGTGELFF. DNA of the CDR3: TGTGCCAGCAATGTGCGGGAGGGCACCGGGGAGCTGTTTTTT.

This chain connects TRBV11-2 to TRBJ2-4; D call uncertain. Trimming took 2 bases from V and 0 from J, leaving 14 bases between them. Germline V CDR1 and CDR2: SGHAT, FQNNGV. The CDR3 sequence is 17 residues long. CDR3 loop: CASSLLAGDLAKNIQYF. The CDR3 DNA reads TGTGCCAGCAGCTTACTTGCCGGAGATTTAGCCAAAAACATTCAGTACTTC.

The V gene is TRBV5-1, the J gene TRBJ2-5, with a possible D match to TRBD1 (6 bases). Germline values: CDR1 SGHRS, CDR2 YFSETQ. This CDR3 contains 15 residues. Trimming shortened V by 4 bases and J by 4 bases, and 17 bases separated the two germline ends. Here the CDR3 reads CASSQGRTAAETQYF. The CDR3 nucleotides read TGCGCCAGCAGCCAAGGAAGGACAGCCGCAGAGACCCAGTACTTC. The variable domain in full, with the rest retrieved from reference TRBV5-1 and TRBJ2-5, is KAGVTQTPRYLIKTRGQQVTLSCSPISGHRSVSWYQQTPGQGLQFLFEYFSETQRNKGNFPGRFSGRQFSNSRSEMNVSTLELGDSALYLCASSQGRTAAETQYFGPGTRLLVL.